This T cell receptor (beta chain) derives from a study of regulatory T cells in long-lasting Graves disease. To make TCR beta libraries, researchers used iRepertoire HTBI primers and Arm-PCR of CDR3 regions. Under the authors' procedure: Spanning all samples, the identified segments comprised roughly 66 TRBV and about 13 TRBJ. TCRdb redid the calling of the multiplex PCR reads with MiXCR, one entry per CDR3 protein. The V and J calls were not made by the authors but by TCRdb's processing. The repertoire holds hundreds of thousands of distinct CDR3 sequences, with about 18% as singletons. V lost 3 bases to trimming and J lost 0 bases; unmatched junction nucleotides: 3. The germline V gene has CDR1 LNHNV and CDR2 YYDKDF (reference sequence). The length of the CDR3 is 15 residues. As regards this clonotype: What it binds is not known.

Study-level points and caveats: Newly diagnosed patients had higher TCR diversity than persistent Graves' patients did.

Time point given: newly diagnosed GD, antithyroid drugs for less than 3 months. PBMC RNA served as the TCR library source. This specimen consisted of peripheral blood mononuclear cells (PBMCs), obtained at new diagnosis, from a patient treated with antithyroid drugs. The TCR originated in a female donor with Graves disease. The V call is TRBV15, the J call TRBJ1-1, with TRBD1 matching 8 bases. CDR3: CATSSDRGLNTEAFF. CDR3 nucleotide sequence: TGTGCCACCAGCAGCGACAGGGGATTGAACACTGAAGCTTTCTTT.